This section outlines one T cell receptor (beta chain) sequence together with its context. The data were obtained in a study of preoperative IRX-2 immunotherapy in early breast cancer. The V and J ends lost 7 bases and 10 bases respectively, with 16 bases between them. Germline V gene lookup returns CDR1 GTSNPN and CDR2 SVGIG (reference sequence). This CDR3 is built from 12 residues. As to treatment: preoperative locoregional IRX-2 cytokine immunotherapy. The assay was immunoSEQ multiplex PCR, and TCRdb's table has in-frame clones only and misses some. The sample yields 40,000 to 50,000 clones, approximately 80% seen once.

Specimen: tumor tissue, collected after IRX-2 immunotherapy. The chain uses TRBV30 and TRBJ1-4; the D is unclear. The receptor was isolated from a human donor with breast cancer. In DNA form, the CDR3 reads TGTGCCTACCCCGCGGAGGTCGGAAAACTGTTTTTT. Amino acid sequence: CAYPAEVGKLFF.